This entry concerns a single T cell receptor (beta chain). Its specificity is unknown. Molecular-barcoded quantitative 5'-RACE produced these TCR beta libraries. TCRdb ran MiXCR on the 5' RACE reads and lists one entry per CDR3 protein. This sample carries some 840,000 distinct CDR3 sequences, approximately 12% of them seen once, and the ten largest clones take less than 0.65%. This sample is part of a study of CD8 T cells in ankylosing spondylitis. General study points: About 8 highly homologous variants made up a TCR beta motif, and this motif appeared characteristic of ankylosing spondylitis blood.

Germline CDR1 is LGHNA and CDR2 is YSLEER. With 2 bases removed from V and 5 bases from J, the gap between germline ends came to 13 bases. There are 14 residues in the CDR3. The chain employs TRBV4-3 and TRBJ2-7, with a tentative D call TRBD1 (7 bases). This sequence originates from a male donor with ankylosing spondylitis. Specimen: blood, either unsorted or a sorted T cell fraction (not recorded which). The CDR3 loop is CASSQWRGRNEQYF. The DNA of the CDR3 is TGCGCCAGCAGCCAATGGAGGGGGCGAAACGAGCAGTACTTC.